This T cell receptor (beta chain) came from a study of T cell responses to AZD1222 COVID-19 vaccine. As for the study in general: Investigators merged groups given second doses at roughly 4 or roughly 12 weeks. The study, taken as a whole, reports: Close to half of spike-specific TCRs reportedly recognize unmutated variant regions. Dominant at 160-218 and 743-854, vaccine-associated CD4 TCRs also spanned spike. Rises in breadth and depth of Spike-specific TCRs came after two AZD1222 doses.

Measured with immunoSEQ multiplex PCR; TCRdb has only the in-frame clones, and not every one. The table lists about 73,000 clones, about nine tenths of them singletons. Worth noting for this clone: The antigen is unknown.

Germline V gene sequence: CDR1 KGHSH, CDR2 LQKENI. Trimming stripped 1 base from V and 1 base from J, with 11 bases between. The CDR3 has 16 amino acids. This sequence joins TRBV18 and TRBJ1-5, with unresolved D. The sample in question was peripheral blood, obtained on day 0 of AZD1222 vaccination. This receptor was identified in an adult in good health. The CDR3 is CASSPRAGFSNQPQHF. The CDR3 DNA sequence: TGTGCCAGCTCACCACGGGCGGGTTTCAGCAATCAGCCCCAGCATTTT.